One and the same sample provided the 4 T cell receptor beta chains below, sequenced in a study of blood T cell repertoires in COVID-19. Generated by immunoSEQ multiplex PCR, the TCRdb table keeps only in-frame clones and is missing some. This table holds under 200,000 clones, around 88% found once. Sequencing was carried out using PBMCs or T cells enriched from blood (not recorded which). The receptors stem from a woman in her forties or fifties in a cohort exposed to, infected with or recovered from COVID-19 (not recorded which).

There are a few counts of this clone. This sequence joins TRBV2 and TRBJ2-3; D ambiguous. Germline loops: CDR1 SNHLY, CDR2 FYNNEI. V lost 8 bases and J lost 1, with 4 bases in between. This CDR3 is built from 11 residues. This CDR3 is CASYGTDTQYF. As DNA, the CDR3 is TGTGCCAGCTATGGCACAGATACGCAGTATTTT.

The rearrangement uses TRBV7-3 and TRBJ2-2; 10 nucleotides align to TRBD1. CDR1 and CDR2 from the germline V gene are SGHTA and FQGTGA. With V trimmed by 7 bases and J by 5 bases, 10 bases remained unmatched. The CDR3 consists of 16 residues. As DNA, the CDR3 is TGTGCCAGCAAGGGGGACGGGACAGGGGCTACCGGGGAGCTGTTTTTT. Translated: CASKGDGTGATGELFF.

This chain links TRBV18 with TRBJ2-1; D is ambiguous. The CDR3 has 14 residues. The V gene lost 5 bases and the J gene lost 1 base, with 9 bases spanning the gap. CDR1 and CDR2 (germline): KGHSH, LQKENI. The CDR3, as DNA: TGTGCCAGCTCAGTGTCCGGGTCCTACAATGAGCAGTTCTTC. This translates into CASSVSGSYNEQFF.

The chain recombines TRBV7-8 with TRBJ2-2; possible D gene TRBD1, 5 bases. Germline lookup yields CDR1 SGHVS and CDR2 FQNEAQ. V gave up 5 bases and J gave up 3 bases, with 16 bases separating them. CDR3 length: 16 amino acids. The CDR3 sequence is CASSPAAPGHTGELFF. In nucleotides, the CDR3 is TGTGCCAGCAGCCCCGCGGCCCCAGGGCACACCGGGGAGCTGTTTTTT.